This T cell receptor (beta chain) was obtained from a study of neoadjuvant anti-PD-1 for oral cavity cancer. Study information: Patients without progression got a fourth dose around day 43.

Two replicates per tumor sample, mostly from 4.8 ug of genomic DNA. Profiling relied on immunoSEQ multiplex PCR, and the TCRdb table lists in-frame clones only, not all of them. Of about 23,000 clones in the sample, 25% to 35% are singletons; the top ten hold about 15%. Study-level points and caveats: Treg/Th17 ratio rose with pretreatment blood and fell with post-treatment tumor TCRbeta clonality.

This clone appeared a few times. No antigen is known for it. Mismatch with germline at one junction end may stem from a read error. The sample's time point: after neoadjuvant nivolumab, at surgical resection. The patients had HPV-negative, locally advanced oral cavity squamous cell carcinoma. This CDR3 comprises 16 residues. Germline lookup yields CDR1 MNHEY and CDR2 SMNVEV (reference sequence). This chain uses TRBV27 with TRBJ1-4; D possibly corresponds to TRBD1 (5 bases). Sequencing was performed on tumor tissue, taken after nivolumab (anti-PD-1) treatment. The TCR sequence derives from a person aged 40 to 85 with oral cavity squamous cell carcinoma. The CDR3 here is CASGLRGDSTNEKLFF. CDR3 nucleotides: TGCGCCTCGGGCTTAAGGGGCGACTCGACTAATGAAAAACTGTTTTTT.